This T cell receptor beta chain was profiled in a study of OX40 agonist ivuxolimab in advanced cancers. For the study in its entirety: Ivuxolimab was an agonistic, fully human IgG2 monoclonal antibody directed against OX40 (CD134), a costimulatory receptor. Prior anti-PD-1, anti-PD-L1 or anti-CTLA-4 therapy was permitted, and about two fifths of dose-escalation patients had received checkpoint inhibitors. The point of sequencing TCRbeta in the periphery was to test whether ivuxolimab changed TCR sequence diversity and drove clonal T-cell expansion. Among the approximately 50 dose-escalation patients, approximately 20 had hepatocellular carcinoma, 15 or so melanoma, 9 renal cell carcinoma and 9 head and neck cancer. Intravenous ivuxolimab was administered to patients every 2 weeks at six dose levels: 0.01, 0.1, 0.3, 1.5, 3 and 10 mg/kg. The paper reports the monotherapy dose-escalation portion (N ≈ 52 patients) of the phase I ivuxolimab trial. Three dose-escalation patients achieved partial responses, one with hepatocellular carcinoma and two with cutaneous melanoma. In the dose-escalation cohort, 75% to 85% of patients were male, and the mean age was 60 years with a range of roughly 23 to 79. Study-level results and caveats: The antigen specificity of the clonally expanded peripheral T cells was not determined. After ivuxolimab, CD8+ T cells had more expanded clones than CD4+ T cells on average. At doses of 0.1 to 3.0 mg/kg, clonal expansion of both CD4+ and CD8+ blood T cells was observed from baseline to week 6. Low levels of normalized T-cell clonal expansion were also seen in some nonresponding patients. Partial responders in the 0.1-3.0 mg/kg groups had among the lowest normalized peripheral clonal expansion, especially among CD8+ T cells.

CDR1 and CDR2 are read off the germline V gene as MNHEY and SVGAGI. Trimming removed 5 bases from V and 4 bases from J, leaving 8 bases between the germline ends. The CDR3 runs 12 amino acids, cysteine and phenylalanine included. The kept DNA is CDR3 alone, 36 bases in frame from the first base. To sequence the TCRbeta CDR3 region, genomic DNA was isolated from the sorted cells. The immunoSEQ Assay was used for sequencing of TCRbeta CDR3 regions. TCRdb holds this immuneACCESS table with in-frame rearrangements only. Some clones are missing; in checked studies, unresolved V genes explain under half, and the rest has no known cause. Counted in this sample were around 84,000 clones; 94% of them appeared once. Approximately 10% of the sample goes to the ten largest clones. The trial excluded patients who had a history of autoimmune disease or who were on systemic immunosuppression. Peripheral blood for TCR sequencing was drawn from every dose cohort at baseline, at cycle 4 day 1 and at cycle 7 day 1. Samples were obtained from an open-label, multicenter, first-in-human phase I dose-escalation trial of ivuxolimab. Adults with locally advanced or metastatic melanoma, renal cell, hepatocellular, or head and neck squamous cell carcinoma were enrolled in the trial. CD4+ and CD8+ T cells were sorted separately from peripheral blood before TCR sequencing.

Points on this clone: Its specific antigen is unknown. No clone much larger than this one lies a single base away; base qualities are absent.

The clonotype comes from an adult with an advanced solid tumor such as melanoma, head and neck, liver or kidney cancer. Recombination connected TRBV6-5 to TRBJ1-1, with the D gene not confidently named. Specimen: CD4+ or CD8+ T cells sorted from blood, collected in a trial of the OX40 agonist ivuxolimab. The DNA sequence follows: TGTGCCAGCAGTCACGGCGGCACTGAAGCTTTCTTT. The resulting protein is CASSHGGTEAFF.